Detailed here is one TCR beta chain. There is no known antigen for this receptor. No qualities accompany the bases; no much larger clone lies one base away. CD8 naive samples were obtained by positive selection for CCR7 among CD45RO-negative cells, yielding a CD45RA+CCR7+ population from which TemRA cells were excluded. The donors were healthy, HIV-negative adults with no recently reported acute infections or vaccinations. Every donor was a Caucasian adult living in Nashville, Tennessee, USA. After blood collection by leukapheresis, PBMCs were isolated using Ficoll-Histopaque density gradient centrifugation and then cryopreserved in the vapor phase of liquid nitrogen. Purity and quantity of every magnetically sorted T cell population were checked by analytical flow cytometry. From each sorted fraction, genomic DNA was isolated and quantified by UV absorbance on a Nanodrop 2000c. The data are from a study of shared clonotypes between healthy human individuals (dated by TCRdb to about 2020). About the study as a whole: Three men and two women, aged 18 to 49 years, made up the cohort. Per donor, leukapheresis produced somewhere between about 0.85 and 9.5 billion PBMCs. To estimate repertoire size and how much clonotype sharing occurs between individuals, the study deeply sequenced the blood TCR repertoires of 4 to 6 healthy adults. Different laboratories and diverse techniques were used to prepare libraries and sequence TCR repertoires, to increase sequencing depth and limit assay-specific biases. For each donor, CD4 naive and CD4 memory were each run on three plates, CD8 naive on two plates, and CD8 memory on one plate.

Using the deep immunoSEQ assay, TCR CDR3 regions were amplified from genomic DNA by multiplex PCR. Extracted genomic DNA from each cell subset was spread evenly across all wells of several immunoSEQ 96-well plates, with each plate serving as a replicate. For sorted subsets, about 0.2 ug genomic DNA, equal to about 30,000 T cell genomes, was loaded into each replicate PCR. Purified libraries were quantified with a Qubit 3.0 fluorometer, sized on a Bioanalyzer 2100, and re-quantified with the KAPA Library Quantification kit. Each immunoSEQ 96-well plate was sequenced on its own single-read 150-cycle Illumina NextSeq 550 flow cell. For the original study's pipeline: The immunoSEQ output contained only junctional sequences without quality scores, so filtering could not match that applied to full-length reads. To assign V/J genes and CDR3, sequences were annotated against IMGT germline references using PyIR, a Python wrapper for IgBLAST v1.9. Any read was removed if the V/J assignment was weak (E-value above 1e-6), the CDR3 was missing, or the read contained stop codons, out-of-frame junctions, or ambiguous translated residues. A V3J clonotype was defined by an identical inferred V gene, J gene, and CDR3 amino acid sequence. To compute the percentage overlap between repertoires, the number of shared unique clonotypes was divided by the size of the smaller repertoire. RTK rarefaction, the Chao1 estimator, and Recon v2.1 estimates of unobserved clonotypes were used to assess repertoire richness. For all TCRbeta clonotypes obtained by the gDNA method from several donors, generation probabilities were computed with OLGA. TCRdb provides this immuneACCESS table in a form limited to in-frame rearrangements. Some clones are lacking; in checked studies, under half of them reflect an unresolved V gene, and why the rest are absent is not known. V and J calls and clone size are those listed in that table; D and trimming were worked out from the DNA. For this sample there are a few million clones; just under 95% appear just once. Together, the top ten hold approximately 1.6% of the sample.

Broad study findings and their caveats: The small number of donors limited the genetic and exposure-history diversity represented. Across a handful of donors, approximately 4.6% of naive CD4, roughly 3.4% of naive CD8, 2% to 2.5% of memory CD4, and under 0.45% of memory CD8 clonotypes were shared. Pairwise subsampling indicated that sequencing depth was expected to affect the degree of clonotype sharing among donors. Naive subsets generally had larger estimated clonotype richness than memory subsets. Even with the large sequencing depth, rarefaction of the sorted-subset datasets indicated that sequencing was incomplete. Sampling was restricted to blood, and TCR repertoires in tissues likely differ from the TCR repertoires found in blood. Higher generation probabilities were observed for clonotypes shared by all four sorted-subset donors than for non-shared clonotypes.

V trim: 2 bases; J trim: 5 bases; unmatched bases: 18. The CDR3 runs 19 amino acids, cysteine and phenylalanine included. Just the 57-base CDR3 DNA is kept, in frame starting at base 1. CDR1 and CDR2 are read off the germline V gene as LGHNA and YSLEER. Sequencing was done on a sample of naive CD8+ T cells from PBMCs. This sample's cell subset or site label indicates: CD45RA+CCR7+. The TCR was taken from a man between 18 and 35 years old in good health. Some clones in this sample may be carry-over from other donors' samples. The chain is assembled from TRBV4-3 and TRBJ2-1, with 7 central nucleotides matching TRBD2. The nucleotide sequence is TGCGCCAGCAGCCAATATCTAGCGGAGCTCCTAGTCCCCCACAATGAGCAGTTCTTC. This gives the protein CASSQYLAELLVPHNEQFF.